These 6 T cell receptor beta chains share one sample of origin, sequenced in a study of T-cell reconstitution after alpha-beta-depleted transplantation in children listed by TCRdb under 2016. Library construction relied on PCR. The sequencer was an Illumina HiSeq 2500. To normalize quantification of the TCRbeta repertoire, the TCR libraries were built with molecular barcoding that relied on unique molecular identifiers. Through fastp at Q25 and MiXCR, TCRdb rebuilt clones from the public reads, retaining in-frame beta chains. Duplicate CDR3 protein sequences are folded into a single record with the most common DNA and genes. This sample holds about 610,000 distinct CDR3 sequences; over 9.5% were observed only once. The top ten constitute roughly 3.9% of the sample. The specimen was PBMCs from the stem cell graft donor, collected from the stem cell graft. These receptors were collected from a human donor who donated a stem cell graft to a child with acute myeloid leukemia.

The V call is TRBV20-1, the J call TRBJ2-1; TRBD2 agrees at 11 bases. Germline assignment: CDR1 DFQATT and CDR2 SNEGSKA (reference sequence). The V gene end was trimmed by 4 bases and the J gene end by 5 bases; junction bases not matched to a gene: 7. The CDR3 covers 15 residues. This CDR3 reads CSATLLAGVDNEQFF. The CDR3 DNA reads as TGCAGTGCTACCCTACTAGCGGGAGTAGACAATGAGCAGTTCTTC.

In DNA form, the CDR3 reads TGCAGTGCTAGAGATAAGGGGGGACACGAGCAGTACTTC. Translated: CSARDKGGHEQYF. The genes are TRBV20-1 and TRBJ2-7; D may be TRBD1 or TRBD2 (6 bases each). CDR1 and CDR2 (germline): DFQATT, SNEGSKA (reference sequence). The CDR3 is made up of 13 amino acids. The V and J ends lost 0 bases and 5 bases respectively, with 11 bases between them.

This clonotype has more than one count but fewer than ten. V gene TRBV6-2 or TRBV6-3 combines with J gene TRBJ2-7; TRBD1 aligns across 8 bases. With V trimmed by 4 bases and J by 5 bases, 10 bases remained unmatched. CDR3 length equals 15 residues. Per germline, CDR1 MNHEY and CDR2 SVGEGT. The CDR3 loop is CASSWGTGALNEQYF. CDR3 in DNA: TGTGCCAGCAGTTGGGGGACAGGCGCGCTGAACGAGCAGTACTTC.

The genes are TRBV27 and TRBJ2-7, with D possibly matching TRBD2 (5 bases). Germline V lookup: CDR1 MNHEY, CDR2 SMNVEV (reference sequence). The CDR3 covers 14 residues. Trimming shortened V by 6 bases and J by 0 bases, and 12 bases separated the two germline ends. CDR3 nucleotide sequence: TGTGCCAGCAGCTCCGGGAAAAGCTCCTACGAGCAGTACTTC. Protein sequence: CASSSGKSSYEQYF.

This clonotype was seen a few times. V usage is TRBV10-3 and J usage is TRBJ2-2, with unresolved D. CDR1 ENHRY and CDR2 SYGVKD come from the germline V gene. The CDR3 has 11 amino acids. V shed 2 bases and J shed 8 bases, with 3 bases lying between them. CDR3 residues: CAISERGELFF. CDR3 DNA sequence: TGTGCCATCAGTGAGAGAGGGGAGCTGTTTTTT.

This clonotype was counted between two and nine times. The rearrangement links TRBV9 to TRBJ2-6; a weak D match, TRBD1 (5 bases). The CDR3 covers 17 residues. V lost 2 bases to trimming and J lost 0 bases, with 12 bases between them. CDR1 and CDR2 from the germline V gene are SGDLS and YYNGEE. The CDR3 sequence is CASSVAGLSSGANVLTF. In DNA, the CDR3 is TGTGCCAGCAGCGTGGCAGGGCTGAGCTCTGGGGCCAACGTCCTGACTTTC.